Described below is a single TCR beta chain sequence and its context. Its target is not known. This sample is part of a study of graft-versus-host responses after intestinal transplantation. Study-level findings and limits: Investigators detected GvH clones in recipient marrow, with some emerging earlier in ileum or blood.

Germline CDR1 is SGHRS and CDR2 is YFSETQ. This CDR3 comprises 13 residues. Trimming pared 0 bases from V and 7 bases from J, leaving 7 bases between. The method was immunoSEQ multiplex PCR; TCRdb's version includes in-frame clones alone and lacks a portion of them. The profile shows 96,000 or so clones, more than 85% of them singletons. The sequences come from unstimulated CD4+ T cells sorted from spleen or lymph node cells, collected before intestinal transplant. The chain recombines TRBV5-1 with TRBJ1-4; perhaps TRBD1 as D (6 bases). This clonotype originated in a human donor who received an intestinal transplant. The CDR3 loop is CASSLDRAEKLFF. In nucleotides, the CDR3 is TGCGCCAGCAGCTTGGACAGGGCTGAAAAACTGTTTTTT.